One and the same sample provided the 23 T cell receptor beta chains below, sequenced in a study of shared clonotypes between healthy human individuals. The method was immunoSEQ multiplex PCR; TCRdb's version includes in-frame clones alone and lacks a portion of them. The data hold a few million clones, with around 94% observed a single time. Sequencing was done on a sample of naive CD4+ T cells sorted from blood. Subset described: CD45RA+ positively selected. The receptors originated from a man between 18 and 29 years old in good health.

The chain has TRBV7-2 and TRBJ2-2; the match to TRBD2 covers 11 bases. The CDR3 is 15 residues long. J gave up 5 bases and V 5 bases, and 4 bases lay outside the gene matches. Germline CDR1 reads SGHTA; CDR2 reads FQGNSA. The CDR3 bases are TGTGCCAGCAGCCGGACTAGCGGGCAAACCGGGGAGCTGTTTTTT. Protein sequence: CASSRTSGQTGELFF.

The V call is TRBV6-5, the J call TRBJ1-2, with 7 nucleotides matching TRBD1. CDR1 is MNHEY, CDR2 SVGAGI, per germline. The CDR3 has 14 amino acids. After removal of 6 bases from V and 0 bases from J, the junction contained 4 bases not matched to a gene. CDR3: CASRSGQSNYGYTF. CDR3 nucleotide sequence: TGTGCCAGCAGATCGGGACAGTCTAACTATGGCTACACCTTC.

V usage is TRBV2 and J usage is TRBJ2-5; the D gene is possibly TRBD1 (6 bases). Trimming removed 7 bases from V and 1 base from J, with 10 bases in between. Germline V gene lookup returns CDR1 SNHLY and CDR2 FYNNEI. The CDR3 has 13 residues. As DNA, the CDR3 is TGTGCCAGCATTGGGGGCGGCCAAGAGACCCAGTACTTC. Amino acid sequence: CASIGGGQETQYF.

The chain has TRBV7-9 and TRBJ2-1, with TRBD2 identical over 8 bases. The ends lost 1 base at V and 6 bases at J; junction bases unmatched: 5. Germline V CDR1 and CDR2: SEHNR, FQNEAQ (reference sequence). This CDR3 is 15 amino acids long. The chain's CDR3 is CASSLDGRAINEQFF. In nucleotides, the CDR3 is TGTGCCAGCAGCTTAGACGGGAGGGCCATCAATGAGCAGTTCTTC.

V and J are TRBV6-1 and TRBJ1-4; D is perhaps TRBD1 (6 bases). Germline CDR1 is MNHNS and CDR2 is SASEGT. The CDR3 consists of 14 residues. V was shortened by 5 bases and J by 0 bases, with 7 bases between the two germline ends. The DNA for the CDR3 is TGTGCCAGCAGTACAGGGCCAACTAATGAAAAACTGTTTTTT. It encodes CASSTGPTNEKLFF.

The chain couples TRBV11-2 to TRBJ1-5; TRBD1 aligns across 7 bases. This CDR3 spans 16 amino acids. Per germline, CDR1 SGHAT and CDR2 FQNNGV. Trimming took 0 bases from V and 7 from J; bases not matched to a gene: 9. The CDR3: CASSLDLQAGGQPQHF. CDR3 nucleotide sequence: TGTGCCAGCAGCTTAGATCTTCAGGCAGGGGGACAGCCCCAGCATTTT.

CDR3 bases: TGCGCCAGCAGCCGAACAATGCCGGACAGGGTCGGCACTGAAGCTTTCTTT. Translated: CASSRTMPDRVGTEAFF. The gene calls are TRBV5-1 and TRBJ1-1; 8 bases agree with TRBD1. Trimming cost V 4 bases and J 4 bases; bases outside gene matches: 15. The CDR3 loop spans 17 amino acids. Germline V lookup: CDR1 SGHRS, CDR2 YFSETQ. The full variable domain, completed using reference TRBV5-1 and TRBJ1-1, is KAGVTQTPRYLIKTRGQQVTLSCSPISGHRSVSWYQQTPGQGLQFLFEYFSETQRNKGNFPGRFSGRQFSNSRSEMNVSTLELGDSALYLCASSRTMPDRVGTEAFFGQGTRLTVV.

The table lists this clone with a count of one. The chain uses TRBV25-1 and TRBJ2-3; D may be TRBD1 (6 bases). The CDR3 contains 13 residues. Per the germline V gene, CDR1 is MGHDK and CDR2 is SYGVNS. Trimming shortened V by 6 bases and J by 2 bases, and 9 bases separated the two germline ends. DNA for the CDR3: TGTGCCAGCAGGGACAGACCCACAGATACGCAGTATTTT. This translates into CASRDRPTDTQYF.

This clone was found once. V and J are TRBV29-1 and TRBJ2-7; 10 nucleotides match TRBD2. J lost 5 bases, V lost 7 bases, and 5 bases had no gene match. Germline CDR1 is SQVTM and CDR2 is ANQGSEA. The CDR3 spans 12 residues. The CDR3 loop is CSGTTSGDEQYF. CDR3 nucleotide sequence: TGCAGCGGTACCACTAGCGGGGACGAGCAGTACTTC.

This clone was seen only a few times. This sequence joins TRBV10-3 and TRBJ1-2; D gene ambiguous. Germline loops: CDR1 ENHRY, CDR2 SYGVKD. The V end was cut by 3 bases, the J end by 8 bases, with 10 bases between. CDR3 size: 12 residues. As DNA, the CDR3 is TGTGCCATCAGTGATACAACTCTGGGCTACACCTTC. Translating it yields CAISDTTLGYTF.

The CDR3 spells CASSETSRTDTQYF. The CDR3 DNA follows: TGTGCCAGCAGCGAGACTAGCCGCACAGATACGCAGTATTTT. This rearrangement joins TRBV5-4 to TRBJ2-3, with 7 nucleotides matching TRBD2. Unmatched junction bases numbered 3, after V lost 4 bases and J lost 1 base. The CDR3 consists of 14 residues. Germline CDR1 is SGHNT and CDR2 is YYREEE (reference sequence).

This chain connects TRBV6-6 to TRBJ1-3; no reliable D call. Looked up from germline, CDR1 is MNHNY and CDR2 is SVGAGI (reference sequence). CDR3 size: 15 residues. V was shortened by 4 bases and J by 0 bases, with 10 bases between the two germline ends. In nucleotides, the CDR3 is TGTGCCAGCAGTTTTAAGGGAAGCTCTGGAAACACCATATATTTT. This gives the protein CASSFKGSSGNTIYF.

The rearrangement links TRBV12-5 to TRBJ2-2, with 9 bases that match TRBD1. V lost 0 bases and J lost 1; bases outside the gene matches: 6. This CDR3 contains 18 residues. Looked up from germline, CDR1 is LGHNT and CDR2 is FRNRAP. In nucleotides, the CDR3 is TGTGCTAGTGGTTTGGTACGTTCGGGACAGGGGAACACCGGGGAGCTGTTTTTT. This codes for CASGLVRSGQGNTGELFF. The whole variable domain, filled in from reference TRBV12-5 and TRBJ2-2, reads DARVTQTPRHKVTEMGQEVTMRCQPILGHNTVFWYRQTMMQGLELLAYFRNRAPLDDSGMPKDRFSAEMPDATLATLKIQPSEPRDSAVYFCASGLVRSGQGNTGELFFGEGSRLTVL.

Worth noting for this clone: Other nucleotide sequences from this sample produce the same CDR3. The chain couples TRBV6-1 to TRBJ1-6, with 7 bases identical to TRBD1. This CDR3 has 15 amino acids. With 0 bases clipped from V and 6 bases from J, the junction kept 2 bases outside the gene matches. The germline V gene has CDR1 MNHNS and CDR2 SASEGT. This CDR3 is CASSEAAGGNSPLHF. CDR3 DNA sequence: TGTGCCAGCAGTGAAGCGGCAGGGGGTAATTCACCCCTCCACTTT.

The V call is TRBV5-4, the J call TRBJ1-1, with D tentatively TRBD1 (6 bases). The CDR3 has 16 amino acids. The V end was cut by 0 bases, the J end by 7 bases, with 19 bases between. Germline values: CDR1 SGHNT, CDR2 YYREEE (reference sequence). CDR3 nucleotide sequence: TGTGCCAGCAGCTTGGCCGGGACACCGGTAATTCATGAAGCTTTCTTT. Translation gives CASSLAGTPVIHEAFF.

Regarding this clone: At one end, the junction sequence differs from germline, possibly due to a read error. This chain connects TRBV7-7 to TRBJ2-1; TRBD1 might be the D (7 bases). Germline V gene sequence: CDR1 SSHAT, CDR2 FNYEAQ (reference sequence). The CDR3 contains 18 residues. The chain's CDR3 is CASSLARRGPNSYNEQFF. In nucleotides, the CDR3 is TGTGCTAGCAGCTTAGCGCGGAGGGGGCCCAATTCCTACAATGAGCAGTTCTTC.

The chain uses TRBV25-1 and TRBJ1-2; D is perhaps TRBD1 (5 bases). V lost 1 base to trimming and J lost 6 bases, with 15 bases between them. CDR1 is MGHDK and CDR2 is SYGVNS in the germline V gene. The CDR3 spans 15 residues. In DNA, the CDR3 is TGTGCCAGCAGTGAATGGGAGGGGCCTTCCGATGGCTACACCTTC. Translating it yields CASSEWEGPSDGYTF.

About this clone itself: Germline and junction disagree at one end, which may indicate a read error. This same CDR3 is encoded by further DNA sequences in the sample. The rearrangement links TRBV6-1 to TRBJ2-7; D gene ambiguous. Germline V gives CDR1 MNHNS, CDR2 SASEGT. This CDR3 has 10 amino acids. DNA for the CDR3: TGTGCCACCAGTTCCTACGAGCAGTACTTC. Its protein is CATSSYEQYF.

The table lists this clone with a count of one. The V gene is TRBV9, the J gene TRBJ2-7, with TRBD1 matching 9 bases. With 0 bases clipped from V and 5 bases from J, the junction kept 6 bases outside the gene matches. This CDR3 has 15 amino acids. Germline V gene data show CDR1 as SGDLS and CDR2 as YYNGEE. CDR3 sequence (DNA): TGTGCCAGCAGCGTAGCTCTGGACAGGGGCCACGAGCAGTACTTC. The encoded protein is CASSVALDRGHEQYF.

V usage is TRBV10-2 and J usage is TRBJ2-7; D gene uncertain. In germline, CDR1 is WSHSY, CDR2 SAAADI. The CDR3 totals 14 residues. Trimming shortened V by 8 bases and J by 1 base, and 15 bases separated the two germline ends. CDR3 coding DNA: TGCGCCAGCGTACACGTGAGTGTTTCCTACGAGCAGTACTTC. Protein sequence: CASVHVSVSYEQYF.

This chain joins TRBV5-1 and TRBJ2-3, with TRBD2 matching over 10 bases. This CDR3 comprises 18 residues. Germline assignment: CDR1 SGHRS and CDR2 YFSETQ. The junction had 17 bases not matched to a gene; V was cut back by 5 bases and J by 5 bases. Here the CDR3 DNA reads TGCGCCAGCAGGGGTACTAGCGGGGCCCCCGTGGGGCAAGATACGCAGTATTTT. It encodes CASRGTSGAPVGQDTQYF.

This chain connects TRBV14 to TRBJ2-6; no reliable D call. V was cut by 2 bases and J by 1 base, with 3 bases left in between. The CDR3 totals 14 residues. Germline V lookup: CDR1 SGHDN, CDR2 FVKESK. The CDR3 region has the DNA TGTGCCAGCAGCCAAATGTCTGGGGCCAACGTCCTGACTTTC. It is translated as CASSQMSGANVLTF.

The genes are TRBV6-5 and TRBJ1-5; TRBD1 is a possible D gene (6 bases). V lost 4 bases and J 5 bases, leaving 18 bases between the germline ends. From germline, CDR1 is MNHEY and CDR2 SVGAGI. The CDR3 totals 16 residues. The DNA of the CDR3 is TGTGCCAGCAGTTCCGACGGCGGGGGGCGAGATCAGCCCCAGCATTTT. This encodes CASSSDGGGRDQPQHF.